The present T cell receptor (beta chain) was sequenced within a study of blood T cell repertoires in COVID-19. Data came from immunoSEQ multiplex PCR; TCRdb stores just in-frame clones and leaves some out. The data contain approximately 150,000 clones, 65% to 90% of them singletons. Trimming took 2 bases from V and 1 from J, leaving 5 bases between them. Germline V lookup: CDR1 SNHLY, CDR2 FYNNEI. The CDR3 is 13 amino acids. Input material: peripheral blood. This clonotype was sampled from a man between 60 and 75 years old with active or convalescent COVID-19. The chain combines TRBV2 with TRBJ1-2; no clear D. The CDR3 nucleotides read TGTGCCAGCAGTGAATTCCGTAACTATGGCTACACCTTC. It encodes CASSEFRNYGYTF.